The 19 T cell receptor beta chains reported below all come from one sample, sequenced in a study of T cells in women clearing cervical HPV infection. TCRdb's table, derived via immunoSEQ multiplex PCR, lists solely in-frame clones and lacks some. The table for this sample gives about 48,000 clones. The sequenced sample was blood buffy coat. These receptors were collected from a woman aged 18-70 years with a cervical HPV16 infection that either progressed to CIN3+ or cleared (not recorded which).

About this clone itself: Coverage ceases 3 residues before the CDR3 finishes, and the germline J gene fills in the end. At the DNA level, this CDR3 is encoded by other sequences in the same sample as well. This rearrangement joins TRBV7-9 to TRBJ1-5; 7 bases align to TRBD1. The J segment lost 1 base and the V segment lost 5 bases, leaving 5 bases of the junction unmatched. The CDR3 totals 15 residues. CDR1 and CDR2 (germline): SEHNR, FQNEAQ (reference sequence). Incomplete CDR3 DNA: TGTGCCAGCAGCCCGACAGGGTCGAGCAATCAGCCC. Amino acid sequence: CASSPTGSSNQP. The full CDR3 is CASSPTGSSNQPQHF. Full variable domain (missing parts from reference TRBV7-9 and TRBJ1-5): DTGVSQNPRHKITKRGQNVTFRCDPISEHNRLYWYRQTLGQGPEFLTYFQNEAQLEKSRLLSDRFSAERPKGSFSTLEIQRTEQGDSAMYLCASSPTGSSNQPQHFGDGTRLSIL.

With regard to this clone: The read comes to an end 3 residues before the CDR3 does, leaving the germline J gene to fill in the end. This chain uses TRBV18 with TRBJ2-7; TRBD1 agrees at 10 bases. The V gene end was trimmed by 5 bases and the J gene end by 3 bases; junction bases not matched to a gene: 7. The length of the CDR3 is 15 residues. Germline V gives CDR1 KGHSH, CDR2 LQKENI. CDR3 bases read: TGTGCCAGCTCAACCTCGGGGACAGGGGTCTACGAG. It specifies CASSTSGTGVYE. The whole CDR3 reads CASSTSGTGVYEQYF.

Notes on this clone: The read ends 3 residues early relative to the CDR3; the germline J gene fills the gap. This sequence joins TRBV4-2 and TRBJ2-7, with D perhaps TRBD1 (5 bases). Germline assignment: CDR1 LGHNA and CDR2 YNFKEQ. The CDR3 is 21 amino acids. V was cut by 4 bases and J by 0 bases, with 31 bases left in between. The CDR3 is CASSLSVKGLIGGSSSYEQYF. The CDR3 bases that were read are TGTGCCAGCAGCCTGTCAGTGAAGGGGCTGATTGGTGGGTCCAGCTCCTACGAG.

Points on this clone: From the germline J gene comes the end of the CDR3, since the read stops 3 residues before it. The chain couples TRBV7-6 to TRBJ2-1; D possibly corresponds to TRBD1 (6 bases). CDR1 and CDR2 from the germline V gene are SGHVS and FNYEAQ. V was pared by 1 base and J by 2 bases, with 9 bases between. The CDR3 loop spans 15 amino acids. CDR3 sequence reads: CASSLEGVPYNEQFF. The DNA read from the CDR3 is TGTGCCAGCAGCTTAGAGGGGGTCCCCTACAATGAG.

About this clone itself: The read ends 3 residues shy of where the CDR3 ends; the end is completed using the germline J gene. V usage is TRBV2 and J usage is TRBJ1-3; the match to TRBD1 covers 7 bases. Germline assignment: CDR1 SNHLY and CDR2 FYNNEI. V was clipped by 4 bases and J by 2 bases; unmatched bases: 8. CDR3 length: 16 amino acids. CDR3 bases read: TGTGCCAGCAGTGTACAGGGGAGGATACCTGGAAACACC. This gives the protein CASSVQGRIPGNT. The CDR3, in full, reads CASSVQGRIPGNTIYF.

Notes on this clone: Read coverage stops 3 residues before the CDR3 terminus; the germline J gene supplies the remainder. The rearrangement joins TRBV7-3 to TRBJ2-2; 8 bases are a match to TRBD2. The CDR3 covers 14 residues. V was pared by 5 bases and J by 6 bases, with 5 bases of the junction left unmatched. Per germline, CDR1 SGHTA and CDR2 FQGTGA. CDR3 DNA, as far as it was read: TGTGCCAGCAGCGAGACTAGCGCCCCCGGGGAG. Amino acid sequence: CASSETSAPGE. The entire CDR3 reads CASSETSAPGELFF.

Remarks on this clone: Coverage ceases 3 residues before the CDR3 finishes, and the germline J gene fills in the end. The chain combines TRBV28 with TRBJ2-5, with 8 bases that match TRBD1. The CDR3 runs to 15 residues. Germline CDR1 reads MDHEN; CDR2 reads SYDVKM. Germline trimming cut 5 bases from V and 5 bases from J; bases unmatched to any gene: 10. The CDR3 bases that were read are TGTGCCAGCAGTCTTTCAACCGGGACAGGCGAGACC. Protein: CASSLSTGTGET. The CDR3 reads in full as CASSLSTGTGETQYF.

A remark on this clone: Sequencing ends 3 residues short of the CDR3 end; the germline J gene provides the rest. V gene TRBV7-9 combines with J gene TRBJ2-3, with a weak D call TRBD2 (6 bases). The V end was cut by 7 bases, the J end by 1 base, with 15 bases between. Germline values: CDR1 SEHNR, CDR2 FQNEAQ (reference sequence). The CDR3 extends over 15 amino acids. The sequenced part of the CDR3 DNA is TGTGCCAGCAACAGTCTTGGCGGGGGCACAGATACG. Protein product: CASNSLGGGTDT. The CDR3 as a whole reads CASNSLGGGTDTQYF.

About this clone itself: The CDR3 is cut off 3 residues early in the read; its end comes from the germline J gene. The chain has TRBV27 and TRBJ2-4; D is ambiguous. Trimming stripped 3 bases from V and 7 bases from J, with 10 bases between. CDR3 length equals 13 residues. In germline, CDR1 is MNHEY, CDR2 SMNVEV (reference sequence). CDR3 region: CASSFDRRNIQYF. The DNA read from the CDR3 is TGTGCCAGCAGTTTTGATCGCAGGAACATT.

To note about this clone: The missing CDR3 end, 3 residues past where the read stops, is filled in from the germline J gene. The chain links TRBV18 to TRBJ1-5; D remains ambiguous. Germline lookup yields CDR1 KGHSH and CDR2 LQKENI. Trimming removed 3 bases from V and 2 bases from J, with 11 bases in between. The CDR3 has 15 amino acids. Incomplete CDR3 DNA: TGTGCCAGCTCACCCCCCGGCGGTGGCAATCAGCCC. Its translation: CASSPPGGGNQP. The full CDR3 is CASSPPGGGNQPQHF.

Notes on this clone: From the germline J gene comes the end of the CDR3, since the read stops 3 residues before it. The chain couples TRBV20-1 to TRBJ2-2; TRBD1 is a possible D gene (6 bases). The CDR3 covers 14 residues. Per germline, CDR1 DFQATT and CDR2 SNEGSKA (reference sequence). Trimming cost V 3 bases and J 1 base, with 9 bases left between them. The CDR3 sequence: CSARTGMNTGELFF. CDR3 DNA, as far as it was read: TGCAGTGCTAGGACAGGAATGAACACCGGGGAG.

Turning to this clone: The missing CDR3 end, 3 residues past where the read stops, is filled in from the germline J gene. V gene TRBV7-3 combines with J gene TRBJ2-1, with a possible D match to TRBD1 (5 bases). Germline V gene sequence: CDR1 SGHTA, CDR2 FQGTGA. V was pared by 0 bases and J by 7 bases, with 10 bases between. The CDR3 totals 14 residues. CDR3 in amino acids: CASSLTAGINEQFF. The sequenced CDR3 bases are TGTGCCAGCAGCTTAACGGCAGGGATAAATGAG.

Of note for this clone: The missing CDR3 end, 3 residues past where the read stops, is filled in from the germline J gene. The V and J genes are TRBV28 and TRBJ1-1; D is possibly TRBD1 (6 bases). Trimming removed 5 bases from V and 1 base from J, with 23 bases in between. This CDR3 comprises 18 residues. Germline V lookup: CDR1 MDHEN, CDR2 SYDVKM. The CDR3 loop is CASSTQGIRTARNTEAFF. The part of the CDR3 DNA that was read is TGTGCCAGCAGTACTCAAGGTATCCGGACAGCGCGGAACACTGAA.

As to this clone: The read ends 3 residues shy of where the CDR3 ends; the end is completed using the germline J gene. The V gene is TRBV10-2, the J gene TRBJ2-7, with D possibly matching TRBD2 (6 bases). The CDR3 has 16 residues. CDR1 is WSHSY and CDR2 is SAAADI in the germline V gene. Trimming shortened V by 2 bases and J by 0 bases, and 14 bases separated the two germline ends. CDR3 protein: CASSEVWSGRSYEQYF. The covered CDR3 bases are TGCGCCAGCAGTGAGGTGTGGAGCGGGCGCTCCTACGAG.

Notes on this clone: The read terminates 3 residues before the CDR3 end, so the remaining end is supplied by the germline J gene. The rearrangement uses TRBV5-6 and TRBJ1-6; the match to TRBD1 covers 10 bases. The length of the CDR3 is 14 residues. Germline-derived CDR1 and CDR2 are SGHDT and YYEEEE. The DNA read from the CDR3 is TGTGCCAGCAGCCGGCCGGGACAGGGGCTGCCC. This sequence encodes CASSRPGQGLP. The CDR3 in full is CASSRPGQGLPLHF. The full variable domain, with the rest looked up from reference TRBV5-6 and TRBJ1-6, is DAGVTQSPTHLIKTRGQQVTLRCSPKSGHDTVSWYQQALGQGPQFIFQYYEEEERQRGNFPDRFSGHQFPNYSSELNVNALLLGDSALYLCASSRPGQGLPLHFGNGTRLTVT.

About this clone: The read is 3 residues too short to cover the CDR3 end, so that end is filled in from the germline J gene. V and J are TRBV5-1 and TRBJ2-1; 10 positions match TRBD2. The CDR3 extends over 17 amino acids. Trimming at V came to 0 bases and at J to 6 bases, leaving 9 bases not matched to a gene. The V gene's germline CDR1 is SGHRS and CDR2 YFSETQ. The CDR3 spells CASSLAKRGGSGNEQFF. CDR3 DNA (partial): TGCGCCAGCAGCTTGGCCAAGCGGGGGGGCTCAGGCAATGAG.

As concerns this clone: The CDR3 goes on 3 residues after the read ends, and that part is filled in from the germline J gene. This sequence joins TRBV7-2 and TRBJ1-5; D gene ambiguous. V lost 1 base and J lost 4, with 11 bases in between. The length of the CDR3 is 15 residues. Germline assignment: CDR1 SGHTA and CDR2 FQGNSA. The CDR3 protein is CASSLGPGGNQPQHF. Incomplete CDR3 DNA: TGTGCCAGCAGCTTAGGGCCAGGAGGGAATCAGCCC.

About this clone: The CDR3 extends 3 residues past the end of the read, so its final part is completed from the germline J gene. The V gene is TRBV20-1, the J gene TRBJ2-5; D is perhaps TRBD1 (6 bases). Trimming left V 0 bases short and J 4 bases short, with 18 bases between. In germline, CDR1 is DFQATT, CDR2 SNEGSKA (reference sequence). This CDR3 region has 16 residues. The CDR3 spells CSARDPGTGRLETQYF. The sequenced part of the CDR3 DNA is TGCAGTGCTAGAGACCCAGGAACAGGGCGGCTAGAGACC.

Points on this clone: The read halts 3 residues ahead of the CDR3 end, with the missing end drawn from the germline J gene. This rearrangement joins TRBV20-1 to TRBJ2-1; D ambiguous. Trimming removed 3 bases from V and 5 bases from J, with 5 bases in between. This CDR3 has 11 residues. Germline V gives CDR1 DFQATT, CDR2 SNEGSKA (reference sequence). The CDR3: CSASSNNEQFF. The CDR3 DNA, read in part, is TGCAGTGCTAGCAGTAACAATGAG.